These 8 T cell receptor beta chains were sequenced from one sample in a study of shared clonotypes between healthy human individuals. This table comes from immunoSEQ multiplex PCR, and its TCRdb copy is limited to in-frame clones, with some not included. The table includes roughly 1,100,000 clones, roughly 75% detected once. Sequenced sample: memory CD4+ T cells sorted from blood. Regarding subset: CD45RA-negative fraction. These TCRs come from a man aged 18 to 35 in good health.

As concerns this clone: Other DNA sequences in the sample encode the same CDR3. The chain links TRBV5-1 to TRBJ1-6, with TRBD1 identical over 7 bases. The CDR3 contains 17 residues. Germline V gives CDR1 SGHRS, CDR2 YFSETQ. The V segment lost 0 bases and the J segment 0 bases; nucleotides outside the gene matches: 3. CDR3 nucleotides: TGCGCCAGCAGCTTGGCGTCAGGGGGCTCCTATAATTCACCCCTCCACTTT. It specifies CASSLASGGSYNSPLHF.

The chain joins TRBV9 to TRBJ1-2, with 9 bases that match TRBD1. Trimming at V came to 3 bases and at J to 7 bases, leaving 4 bases not matched to a gene. The CDR3 is 13 amino acids. The germline CDR1 and CDR2 sequences are SGDLS and YYNGEE. The CDR3 sequence is CASSGGQGGGYTF. The CDR3 bases are TGTGCCAGCAGCGGGGGACAGGGAGGTGGCTACACCTTC.

This chain joins TRBV10-3 and TRBJ1-3; no definite D call. Germline CDR1 is ENHRY and CDR2 is SYGVKD. Trimming cost V 8 bases and J 2 bases, with 16 bases left between them. The CDR3 extends over 15 amino acids. Written as DNA, the CDR3 is TGTGCCATCCTGGACGGGGTTAGGACTGGAAACACCATATATTTT. It translates to CAILDGVRTGNTIYF.

This rearrangement joins TRBV7-8 to TRBJ1-1; D is unclear. The ends were cut back, 2 bases at V and 2 bases at J, with 18 bases in the middle. This CDR3 contains 17 residues. The germline V gene encodes CDR1 SGHVS and CDR2 FQNEAQ. The CDR3 DNA is TGTGCCAGCAGCTTAACTCCGGGTAATGCGGGAAACACTGAAGCTTTCTTT. This codes for CASSLTPGNAGNTEAFF.

As to this clone: Other DNA sequences of this sample code for an identical CDR3. CDR3 residues: CASSQAVTGELFF. CDR3 sequence (DNA): TGTGCCAGCAGCCAAGCCGTGACCGGGGAGCTGTTTTTT. V is TRBV14 and J is TRBJ2-2; D uncertain. The V gene's germline CDR1 is SGHDN and CDR2 FVKESK. The CDR3 totals 13 residues. V lost 1 base to trimming and J lost 5 bases, with 5 bases between them.

The J gene is TRBJ2-1, the V gene TRBV19, with D tentatively TRBD1 or TRBD2 (5 bases each). The CDR3 has 15 residues. Germline CDR1 is LNHDA and CDR2 is SQIVND (reference sequence). V lost 4 bases, J lost 0 bases, and 10 bases lay in between. DNA for the CDR3: TGTGCCAGTAGTACCGGGACGGTCTCCTACAATGAGCAGTTCTTC. Amino acids: CASSTGTVSYNEQFF.

The chain joins TRBV7-2 to TRBJ2-2; D uncertain. Germline CDR1 SGHTA, CDR2 FQGNSA. The V end lost 3 bases, the J end lost 1 base, and 12 bases lay between the germline ends. The CDR3 sequence is 16 residues long. CDR3 DNA sequence: TGTGCCAGCAGCTTCCGGCAGGTGGGGAACACCGGGGAGCTGTTTTTT. This encodes CASSFRQVGNTGELFF.

The chain has TRBV5-1 and TRBJ2-1; tentatively, D is TRBD2 (6 bases). Trimming stripped 1 base from V and 4 bases from J, with 12 bases between. The germline V gene has CDR1 SGHRS and CDR2 YFSETQ. The length of the CDR3 is 15 residues. The CDR3 sequence: CASSLMASEYNEQFF. For the CDR3, the DNA is TGCGCCAGCAGCTTGATGGCTAGCGAATACAATGAGCAGTTCTTC.